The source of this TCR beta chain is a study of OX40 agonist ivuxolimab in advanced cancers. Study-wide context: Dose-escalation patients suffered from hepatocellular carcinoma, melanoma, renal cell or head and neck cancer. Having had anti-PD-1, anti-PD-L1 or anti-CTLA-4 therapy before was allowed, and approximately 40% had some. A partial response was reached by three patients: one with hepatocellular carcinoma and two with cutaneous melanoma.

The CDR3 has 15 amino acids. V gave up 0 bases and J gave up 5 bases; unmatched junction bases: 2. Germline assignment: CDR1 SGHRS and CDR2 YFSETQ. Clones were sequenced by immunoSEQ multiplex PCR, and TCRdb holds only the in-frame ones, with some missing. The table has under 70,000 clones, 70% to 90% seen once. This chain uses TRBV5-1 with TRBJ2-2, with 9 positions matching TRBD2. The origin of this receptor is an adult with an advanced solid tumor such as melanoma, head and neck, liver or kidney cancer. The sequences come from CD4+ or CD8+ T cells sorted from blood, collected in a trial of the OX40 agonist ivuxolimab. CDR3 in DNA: TGCGCCAGCAGCTTGGATAGCGGGAGAACCGGGGAGCTGTTTTTT. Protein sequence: CASSLDSGRTGELFF.